The 19 T cell receptor beta chains listed next were all sequenced from one sample in a study of blood T cell repertoires in COVID-19. Clones were read by immunoSEQ multiplex PCR, and TCRdb kept only the in-frame ones, dropping some. The sample includes 200,000 to 300,000 clones, just under 85% of them seen just once. Sample: peripheral blood. The receptors shown here come from a woman aged 60-75 years with active or convalescent COVID-19.

The chain is built from TRBV3-1 (or the pseudogene TRBV3-2) and TRBJ2-1; 11 bases are a match to TRBD2. Germline V lookup: CDR1 LGHDT, CDR2 YNNKEL (reference sequence). The CDR3 is 15 residues long. Trimming at V came to 4 bases and at J to 10 bases, leaving 9 bases not matched to a gene. CDR3 nucleotides: TGTGCCAGCAGCCGAGATCTAGCGGGGGGTCGGGAGCAGTTCTTC. Its protein product is CASSRDLAGGREQFF.

The CDR3, as DNA: TGTGCCACCAGCAGAGATCTCCGGGGGGGCAGAGAGACCCAGTACTTC. Translated: CATSRDLRGGRETQYF. The V and J genes are TRBV15 and TRBJ2-5; TRBD2 matches 8 bases. The V segment lost 0 bases and the J segment 4 bases; nucleotides outside the gene matches: 7. Germline lookup yields CDR1 LNHNV and CDR2 YYDKDF (reference sequence). This CDR3 is built from 16 residues.

The chain links TRBV11-3 to TRBJ1-4; 8 nucleotides match TRBD1. Germline CDR1 SGHNT, CDR2 YENEEA. V was pared by 2 bases and J by 4 bases, with 6 bases of the junction left unmatched. The CDR3 has 16 residues. CDR3 region: CASSLYGQGYNEKLFF. CDR3 coding DNA: TGTGCCAGCAGCTTATATGGACAGGGATATAATGAAAAACTGTTTTTT.

This chain joins TRBV3-1 (or the pseudogene TRBV3-2) and TRBJ2-7, with 12 bases aligning to TRBD2. V shed 4 bases, J shed 4 bases, and the junction held 8 bases outside the gene matches. This CDR3 region has 16 residues. Per germline, CDR1 LGHDT and CDR2 YNNKEL (reference sequence). The CDR3 is CASSRRLAGDPYEQYF. In DNA form, the CDR3 reads TGTGCCAGCAGCCGACGACTAGCGGGAGATCCATACGAGCAGTACTTC.

The chain combines TRBV2 with TRBJ1-5; no clear D. There are 14 residues in the CDR3. V was cut by 0 bases and J by 6 bases, with 9 bases left in between. The V gene's germline CDR1 is SNHLY and CDR2 FYNNEI. For the CDR3, the DNA is TGTGCCAGCAGTGAAGCTCTGGGCCTTCAGCCCCAGCATTTT. Translating it yields CASSEALGLQPQHF.

The chain links TRBV4-1 to TRBJ2-6; D possibly corresponds to TRBD1 (5 bases). In germline, CDR1 is MGHRA, CDR2 YSYEKL. V lost 0 bases and J lost 4, with 13 bases in between. The CDR3 spans 17 residues. The CDR3 region has the DNA TGCGCCAGCAGCCAAGAGCTCAGGGTGTCGGGGGCCAACGTCCTGACTTTC. It is translated as CASSQELRVSGANVLTF.

The chain is built from TRBV29-1 and TRBJ1-5; D perhaps matches TRBD1 (6 bases). CDR1 is SQVTM and CDR2 is ANQGSEA in the germline V gene. Trimming took 7 bases from V and 8 from J, leaving 18 bases between them. The CDR3 sequence is 13 residues long. The CDR3, as DNA: TGCAGCGCCACCCCGGGGGGCTCGGAGCCCCAGCATTTT. This gives the protein CSATPGGSEPQHF.

The chain joins TRBV29-1 to TRBJ2-5; D is unclear. Looked up from germline, CDR1 is SQVTM and CDR2 is ANQGSEA. The CDR3 totals 10 residues. This chain's CDR3 is CSVSEETQYF. The DNA of the CDR3 is TGCAGTGTCAGTGAAGAGACCCAGTACTTC.

This clone has just one count. CDR3 amino acids: CASSYETSRGQETQYF. CDR3 sequence (DNA): TGTGCCAGCAGTTACGAGACTAGTAGGGGCCAAGAGACCCAGTACTTC. This chain links TRBV6-6 with TRBJ2-5; a possible D gene is TRBD2 (6 bases). With 2 bases removed from V and 1 base from J, the gap between germline ends came to 14 bases. The CDR3 is 16 residues long. Germline V gene sequence: CDR1 MNHNY, CDR2 SVGAGI (reference sequence).

The chain employs TRBV10-3 and TRBJ2-3; 10 bases fit TRBD2. V gave up 0 bases and J gave up 0 bases; unmatched junction bases: 12. Germline assignment: CDR1 ENHRY and CDR2 SYGVKD. The CDR3 length is 20 residues. The CDR3 here is CAISESHLGLAEPSTDTQYF. CDR3 in DNA: TGTGCCATCAGTGAGTCGCATCTTGGACTAGCGGAGCCTAGCACAGATACGCAGTATTTT.

This clone showed up just a few times. This chain joins TRBV7-2 and TRBJ2-7; 12 nucleotides agree with TRBD2. Trimming at V came to 1 base and at J to 4 bases, leaving 8 bases not matched to a gene. Per germline, CDR1 SGHTA and CDR2 FQGNSA. The CDR3 loop spans 17 amino acids. This CDR3 is CASSLEGGLAGTYEQYF. CDR3 DNA: TGTGCCAGCAGCTTAGAGGGAGGACTAGCGGGAACTTACGAGCAGTACTTC.

This rearrangement joins TRBV3-1 (or the pseudogene TRBV3-2) to TRBJ2-2, with D maybe TRBD1 (6 bases). The V and J ends lost 5 bases and 6 bases respectively, with 10 bases between them. Germline CDR1 is LGHDT and CDR2 is YNNKEL (reference sequence). There are 13 residues in the CDR3. The CDR3 sequence is CASSSTGSGELFF. CDR3 bases: TGTGCCAGCAGCTCCACAGGGTCCGGGGAGCTGTTTTTT.

This clone appeared once. The genes are TRBV11-2 and TRBJ1-1, with TRBD1 as a possible D gene (6 bases). Trimming stripped 2 bases from V and 1 base from J, with 11 bases between. The CDR3 is 15 residues long. Germline V gives CDR1 SGHAT, CDR2 FQNNGV. The CDR3, as DNA: TGTGCCAGCAGCTTAATGGGGGGGCGGAACACTGAAGCTTTCTTT. Translating gives CASSLMGGRNTEAFF.

The chain couples TRBV15 to TRBJ1-1; possibly TRBD1 for D (5 bases). Germline V lookup: CDR1 LNHNV, CDR2 YYDKDF (reference sequence). Trimming stripped 0 bases from V and 5 bases from J, with 16 bases between. This CDR3 contains 16 residues. CDR3 residues: CATSRELGRGGTEAFF. CDR3 in DNA: TGTGCCACCAGCAGAGAGTTGGGCCGTGGGGGGACTGAAGCTTTCTTT.

The chain carries TRBV27 and TRBJ2-1; no reliable D call. CDR3 size: 9 residues. Germline CDR1 reads MNHEY; CDR2 reads SMNVEV (reference sequence). The CDR3 loop is CASFKEQFF. CDR3 DNA: TGTGCAAGCTTTAAAGAGCAGTTCTTC.

The chain's CDR3 is CASIIKREGRTGELFF. Here the CDR3 DNA reads TGTGCCAGCATCATAAAGCGGGAGGGCCGCACCGGGGAGCTGTTTTTT. V gene TRBV5-6 combines with J gene TRBJ2-2; 10 positions agree with TRBD2. Germline values: CDR1 SGHDT, CDR2 YYEEEE. The CDR3 spans 16 residues. The ends lost 6 bases at V and 4 bases at J; junction bases unmatched: 9.

This sequence joins TRBV19 and TRBJ1-2; D remains ambiguous. Germline V lookup: CDR1 LNHDA, CDR2 SQIVND (reference sequence). The V end was cut by 0 bases, the J end by 4 bases, with 12 bases between. The CDR3 covers 15 residues. The CDR3 sequence is CASSIEWSNRYGYTF. For the CDR3, the DNA is TGTGCCAGTAGTATAGAGTGGAGTAATCGCTATGGCTACACCTTC.

This chain links TRBV5-1 with TRBJ1-3; weak D call: TRBD1 (6 bases). Between the trimmed V and J ends, which lost 4 bases and 0 bases, there was a span of 17 bases. Per the germline V gene, CDR1 is SGHRS and CDR2 is YFSETQ. The CDR3 totals 17 residues. DNA of the CDR3: TGCGCCAGCAGCGAACTCCCTACAGGGACCTCTGGAAACACCATATATTTT. It specifies CASSELPTGTSGNTIYF.

Judged by abundance, this clone is large. The chain is built from TRBV14 and TRBJ2-7; the D gene is possibly TRBD2 (6 bases). CDR1 is SGHDN and CDR2 is FVKESK in the germline V gene. The CDR3 covers 14 residues. Trimming removed 0 bases from V and 3 bases from J, with 9 bases in between. This chain's CDR3 is CASSQDMGGYEQYF. The CDR3 DNA reads as TGTGCCAGCAGCCAAGATATGGGGGGCTACGAGCAGTACTTC.